The 20 T cell receptor beta chains listed next were all sequenced from one sample in a study of CD8+ T cells in alopecia areata. Pooled cells of cutaneous lymph node origin were sorted on CD4, CD8alpha, NKG2D, NKG2ACE and other markers. The sequencing template was cDNA reverse transcribed from extracted RNA. Only in-frame clones appear in the TCRdb table, and some are missing; sequencing was by immunoSEQ multiplex PCR. There are 200,000 to 300,000 clones in the sample, none observed a single time. The specimen was CD4+ T cells sorted from a lymph node. All receptors derive from a C3H/HeJ mouse with alopecia areata. Strain haplotype (MHC): H2-k.

Turning to this clone: Germline and genes here are mouse. The read ends 4 residues early relative to the CDR3; the germline J gene fills the gap. The chain combines TRBV31 with TRBJ2-7; 7 bases are a match to TRBD1. CDR3 length equals 14 residues. CDR1 is GKSSPN and CDR2 is SITVG in the germline V gene. The sequenced CDR3 bases are TGTGCCTGGAGTCGCTCGACAGGGTCTGAT. Amino acids: CAWSRSTGSD. The CDR3 in its entirety is CAWSRSTGSDEQYF. Complete variable domain (other parts from reference TRBV31 and TRBJ2-7): AQTIHQWPVAEIKAVGSPLSLGCTIKGKSSPNLYWYWQATGGTLQQLFYSITVGQVESVVQLNLSASRPKDDQFILSTEKLLLSHSGFYLCAWSRSTGSDEQYFGPGTRLTVL.

A few counts support this clone. The gene names here belong to mouse. The CDR3 is cut off 4 residues early in the read; its end comes from the germline J gene. Other DNA sequences within the sample encode an identical CDR3. The chain recombines TRBV13-1 with TRBJ2-1; 7 bases are shared with TRBD1. This CDR3 comprises 14 residues. Germline V lookup: CDR1 NSHNY, CDR2 SYGAGN. V gave up 0 bases and J gave up 4 bases; unmatched junction bases: 1. Partial CDR3 DNA: TGTGCCAGCAGTGATGCGGGACAGTATGCT. This translates into CASSDAGQYA. The full CDR3 protein reads CASSDAGQYAEQFF.

This clone was picked up a small number of times. Gene names are mouse gene names. The read ends 3 residues shy of where the CDR3 ends; the end is completed using the germline J gene. The sample contains more than one DNA sequence encoding this CDR3. The chain joins TRBV13-1 to TRBJ1-6; D uncertain. TRBJ1-6 is filed as an ORF, its function uncertain. The germline V and J ends were trimmed by 2 bases and 9 bases, with 6 bases remaining between them. CDR3 size: 12 residues. Germline CDR1 is NSHNY and CDR2 is SYGAGN. CDR3 amino acids: CASSDKGSPLYF. The DNA read from the CDR3 is TGTGCCAGCAGTGACAAGGGTTCGCCC.

Remarks on this clone: Gene names and germline match the mouse. The read ends 4 residues shy of where the CDR3 ends; the end is completed using the germline J gene. The chain recombines TRBV13-3 with TRBJ2-5; 8 nucleotides line up with TRBD1. There are 14 residues in the CDR3. Germline loops: CDR1 NNHDY, CDR2 SYVADS. This CDR3 reads CASRDGTGGDTQYF. Partial CDR3 DNA: TGTGCCAGCAGAGACGGGACAGGAGGGGAC.

This clone was observed many times. The gene names given are mouse names. The CDR3 goes on 4 residues after the read ends, and that part is filled in from the germline J gene. V is TRBV1 and J is TRBJ1-2; the D is unclear. Per germline, CDR1 NSQYPW and CDR2 LRSPGD (reference sequence). CDR3 length: 15 amino acids. V was clipped by 0 bases and J by 0 bases, with 8 bases between them. CDR3: CTCSADASANSDYTF. Incomplete CDR3 DNA: TGCACCTGCAGTGCAGATGCCAGTGCAAACTCC.

This clone was seen only a few times. Genes and germline come from the mouse. The read terminates 4 residues ahead of where the CDR3 ends, so the germline J gene completes it. The chain is built from TRBV13-1 and TRBJ2-7; tentative D call: TRBD2 (6 bases). Trimming took 0 bases from V and 0 from J, leaving 10 bases between them. The length of the CDR3 is 15 residues. Germline V gene data show CDR1 as NSHNY and CDR2 as SYGAGN. CDR3: CASSDALGNSYEQYF. CDR3 DNA, as far as it was read: TGTGCCAGCAGTGATGCCCTGGGGAACTCCTAT.

This clone was observed a few times. The listed genes are named as in mouse. The CDR3 end lies 4 residues beyond the end of the read and is filled in from the germline J gene. This sample includes further DNA sequences coding for the same CDR3. The rearrangement joins TRBV13-2 to TRBJ2-3; D might be TRBD2 (7 bases). The CDR3 spans 13 residues. From germline, CDR1 is NNHNN and CDR2 SYGAGS (reference sequence). V lost 2 bases to trimming and J lost 3 bases, with 7 bases between them. The CDR3 spells CASGEGGAETLYF. CDR3 bases read: TGTGCCAGCGGTGAGGGGGGCGCAGAA.

This clone was seen only a few times. Gene names follow the mouse nomenclature. The DNA ends 4 residues before the CDR3 does, and the rest of the CDR3 is filled in from the germline J gene. The chain couples TRBV1 to TRBJ2-3; the match to TRBD2 covers 13 bases. Germline CDR1 reads NSQYPW; CDR2 reads LRSPGD (reference sequence). The trim removed 4 bases at V and 2 bases at J, leaving 3 bases unmatched. This CDR3 has 16 residues. The part of the CDR3 DNA that was read is TGCACCTGCAGTGGGACTGGGGGGGCGCTTGCAGAA. It translates to CTCSGTGGALAE. The entire CDR3 is CTCSGTGGALAETLYF.

This clone turned up a few times. Germline and junction disagree at one end, which may indicate a read error. Genes here carry mouse names. The read ends 4 residues early relative to the CDR3; the germline J gene fills the gap. In the same sample, other DNA sequences code for this CDR3. The rearrangement links TRBV1 to TRBJ2-2; TRBD1 might be the D (6 bases). CDR3 length: 14 residues. Germline-derived CDR1 and CDR2 are NSQYPW and LRSPGD (reference sequence). The DNA read from the CDR3 is TGCACCTGCAGTGCGGGGACAAATACCGGG. Protein sequence: CTCSAGTNTG. The CDR3, in full, reads CTCSAGTNTGQLYF.

Comment on this clone: Genes and germline come from the mouse. The read is 4 residues too short to cover the CDR3 end, so that end is filled in from the germline J gene. The same CDR3 is also encoded by other DNA sequences in this sample. The rearrangement links TRBV1 to TRBJ2-7, with a possible D match to TRBD2 (6 bases). The CDR3 covers 13 residues. CDR1 and CDR2 from the germline V gene are NSQYPW and LRSPGD (reference sequence). Partial CDR3 DNA: TGCACCTGCAGTGCAGATGGGGGTTAT. Translating gives CTCSADGGY. In full, the CDR3 is CTCSADGGYEQYF.

Remarks on this clone: Germline and genes here are mouse. The sequence runs out 4 residues before the end of the CDR3; the remainder is reconstructed from the germline J gene. This rearrangement joins TRBV29 to TRBJ1-1, with unresolved D. V gave up 7 bases and J gave up 3 bases, with 6 bases separating them. Germline V gene sequence: CDR1 MSHET, CDR2 SYDVDS. This CDR3 is built from 11 residues. The CDR3 here is CASNTDTEVFF. The CDR3 DNA, read in part, is TGTGCTAGCAACACAGACACA.

This clone was detected only a few times. Mouse gene names and germline throughout. The CDR3 DNA, read in part, is TGTGCTAGCAGTAGACAGGGGGCAGGGGCT. It translates to CASSRQGAGA. The entire CDR3 reads CASSRQGAGAEQFF. The chain is built from TRBV17 and TRBJ2-1; 8 bases fit TRBD1. The read is 4 residues too short to cover the CDR3 end, so that end is filled in from the germline J gene. The CDR3 has 14 residues. Germline loops: CDR1 MNHDT, CDR2 YYDKIL. The variable domain in full, completed from reference TRBV17 and TRBJ2-1, reads DTTVKQNPRYKLARVGKPVNLICSQTMNHDTMYWYQKKPNQAPKLLLFYYDKILNREADTFEKFQSSRPNNSFCSLYIGSAGLEYSAMYLCASSRQGAGAEQFFGPGTRLTVL.

About this clone: Mouse gene names apply. The DNA ends 4 residues before the CDR3 does, and the rest of the CDR3 is filled in from the germline J gene. Distinct nucleotide sequences in the sample also encode this CDR3. V is TRBV13-3 and J is TRBJ2-7, with no clear D. In germline, CDR1 is NNHDY, CDR2 SYVADS. This CDR3 is built from 11 residues. CDR3 sequence reads: CASSEQYEQYF. Partial CDR3 DNA: TGTGCCAGCAGTGAACAGTAT.

Remarks on this clone: Any gene name here is a mouse gene name. Read data end 4 residues before the CDR3 end; the end is taken from the germline J gene. Other DNA sequences within the sample encode an identical CDR3. The V gene is TRBV5, the J gene TRBJ1-2; TRBD1 might be the D (6 bases). CDR1 and CDR2 from the germline V gene are LGHNA and YNLKQL (reference sequence). V gave up 3 bases and J gave up 0 bases, with 11 bases separating them. The CDR3 length is 15 residues. The part of the CDR3 DNA that was read is TGTGCCAGCAGCCAGACCGGGACAACAAACTCC. Its protein is CASSQTGTTNS. The entire CDR3 reads CASSQTGTTNSDYTF.

This clone has a handful of counts. Gene names and germline refer to mouse. The read comes to an end 4 residues before the CDR3 does, leaving the germline J gene to fill in the end. The V and J genes are TRBV31 and TRBJ2-1, with a tentative D call TRBD1 (5 bases). Germline V gene lookup returns CDR1 GKSSPN and CDR2 SITVG. The CDR3 totals 14 residues. V lost 1 base to trimming and J lost 0 bases, with 7 bases between them. The CDR3 DNA, read in part, is TGTGCCTGGAGTCGACAGAATAACTATGCT. This encodes CAWSRQNNYA. The complete CDR3 reads CAWSRQNNYAEQFF.

This clone was counted between two and nine times. These gene names are mouse names. The CDR3 extends 4 residues past the end of the read, so its final part is completed from the germline J gene. The gene calls are TRBV14 and TRBJ2-1; 7 positions agree with TRBD1. Germline values: CDR1 SGHDT, CDR2 FRDEAV. The V segment lost 5 bases and the J segment 0 bases; nucleotides outside the gene matches: 5. This CDR3 spans 15 amino acids. The CDR3 protein is CASRDRPYNYAEQFF. The part of the CDR3 DNA that was read is TGTGCCAGCAGGGACAGGCCTTATAACTATGCT. Full variable domain (remainder filled in from reference TRBV14 and TRBJ2-1): EAGVTQSPRYAVLQEGQAVSFWCDPISGHDTLYWYQQPRDQGPQLLVYFRDEAVIDNSQLPSDRFSAVRPKGTNSTLKIQSAKQGDTATYLCASRDRPYNYAEQFFGPGTRLTVL.

This clone was observed a few times. Mouse gene names apply. The read comes to an end 4 residues before the CDR3 does, leaving the germline J gene to fill in the end. V and J are TRBV13-1 and TRBJ2-1; no definite D call. Germline loops: CDR1 NSHNY, CDR2 SYGAGN. Trimming pared 3 bases from V and 3 bases from J, leaving 7 bases between. The CDR3 is 13 amino acids. The CDR3: CASSAEVYAEQFF. The covered CDR3 bases are TGTGCCAGCAGTGCAGAGGTCTATGCT.

Only a few counts were recorded for this clone. Gene names and germline refer to mouse. The CDR3 end falls 4 residues outside the read, so it is completed with the germline J gene. The J gene is TRBJ2-2, the V gene TRBV13-3; the match to TRBD1 covers 8 bases. The CDR3 contains 15 residues. V lost 2 bases, J lost 0 bases, and 0 bases stayed unmatched. Germline CDR1 NNHDY, CDR2 SYVADS. This chain's CDR3 is CASSEQGANTGQLYF. Incomplete CDR3 DNA: TGTGCCAGCAGTGAACAGGGGGCAAACACCGGG.

As regards this clone: The genes and germline here are from mouse. The read finishes 4 residues shy of the CDR3 end, and the germline J gene is used to complete it. Other DNA sequences from this sample encode an identical CDR3 as well. The chain combines TRBV13-1 with TRBJ2-2; TRBD1 aligns across 7 bases. V lost 2 bases and J lost 0; bases outside the gene matches: 1. Germline V CDR1 and CDR2: NSHNY, SYGAGN. The CDR3 totals 15 residues. This CDR3 reads CASSDQGANTGQLYF. Incomplete CDR3 DNA: TGTGCCAGCAGTGACCAGGGGGCAAACACCGGG.

In its sample, this clone was seen a few times. Gene names follow the mouse nomenclature. Read coverage stops 4 residues before the CDR3 terminus; the germline J gene supplies the remainder. The rearrangement links TRBV13-1 to TRBJ2-3; 9 nucleotides match TRBD1. This CDR3 has 15 residues. Germline loops: CDR1 NSHNY, CDR2 SYGAGN. With V trimmed by 5 bases and J by 1 base, 5 bases remained unmatched. The DNA read from the CDR3 is TGTGCCAGCAGGCCCCGACAGGGGGGTGCAGAA. It is translated as CASRPRQGGAE. The whole CDR3 is CASRPRQGGAETLYF.